The entry below gives a single T cell receptor (beta chain) sequence along with its context. Produced via immunoSEQ multiplex PCR; TCRdb's table is partial and in-frame only. The sample contains nearly 2 million clones, about 95% of which appear only once. The trim removed 5 bases at V and 4 bases at J, leaving 10 bases unmatched. This CDR3 comprises 15 residues. CDR1 and CDR2 (germline): SGHAT, FQNNGV. CD45RO-negative, CCR7-selected cells formed the naive CD8 fraction, which excluded terminally differentiated effector memory CD45RA+ cells. Recent vaccinations or acute infections were absent in the healthy HIV-negative adult donors. The source of the sample is a study of shared clonotypes between healthy human individuals.

Sequencing input: naive CD8+ T cells sorted from blood. The origin of this receptor is a man aged 18 to 30 in good health. The V gene is TRBV11-2, the J gene TRBJ2-7; TRBD1 agrees at 8 bases. The CDR3 bases are TGTGCCAGCAGCCACGGGACAGGTGGCGGGTACGAGCAGTACTTC. As protein: CASSHGTGGGYEQYF.